These 23 T cell receptor beta chains were sequenced from one sample in a study of T cell responses to AZD1222 COVID-19 vaccine. Generated by immunoSEQ multiplex PCR, the TCRdb table keeps only in-frame clones and is missing some. The repertoire holds 90,000 to 120,000 clones, with about 94% as singletons. The sample consisted of peripheral blood, taken on day 0 of AZD1222 vaccination. The origin of the receptors is an adult in good health.

The rearrangement uses TRBV19 and TRBJ2-3, with D unclear. CDR1 and CDR2 from the germline V gene are LNHDA and SQIVND (reference sequence). V was shortened by 5 bases and J by 4 bases, with 10 bases between the two germline ends. This CDR3 spans 13 amino acids. The chain's CDR3 is CASSVQHADTQYF. CDR3 coding DNA: TGTGCCAGTAGTGTTCAGCATGCAGATACGCAGTATTTT.

The chain recombines TRBV3-1 (or the pseudogene TRBV3-2) with TRBJ1-4; D unclear. The CDR3 sequence is 15 residues long. Germline lookup yields CDR1 LGHDT and CDR2 YNNKEL (reference sequence). With 5 bases removed from V and 8 bases from J, the gap between germline ends came to 18 bases. The CDR3 is CASSKLHPVREKLFF. CDR3 sequence (DNA): TGTGCCAGCAGCAAACTCCACCCCGTTCGCGAAAAACTGTTTTTT.

This clone was observed a single time. V is TRBV6-5 and J is TRBJ1-5; possible D gene TRBD1, 5 bases. This CDR3 comprises 13 residues. Germline V CDR1 and CDR2: MNHEY, SVGAGI. The germline V and J ends were trimmed by 6 bases and 4 bases, with 10 bases remaining between them. The DNA of the CDR3 is TGTGCCAGCAGCTGGGACTTAAATCAGCCCCAGCATTTT. It is translated as CASSWDLNQPQHF.

This clone was detected only once. The chain uses TRBV29-1 and TRBJ2-5, with D unclear. V shed 7 bases and J shed 9 bases, with 18 bases lying between them. Germline V gene sequence: CDR1 SQVTM, CDR2 ANQGSEA. The CDR3 contains 12 residues. In nucleotides, the CDR3 is TGCAGCGCCTCTTGGGGTCGTTTTTCCCAGTACTTC. Translation gives CSASWGRFSQYF. Complete variable domain (other parts from reference TRBV29-1 and TRBJ2-5): SAVISQKPSRDICQRGTSLTIQCQVDSQVTMMFWYRQQPGQSLTLIATANQGSEATYESGFVIDKFPISRPNLTFSTLTVSNMSPEDSSIYLCSASWGRFSQYFGPGTRLLVL.

The chain links TRBV15 to TRBJ2-1, with D perhaps assigned TRBD1 or TRBD2 (6 bases each). This CDR3 has 17 amino acids. Germline V gene lookup returns CDR1 LNHNV and CDR2 YYDKDF (reference sequence). Trimming stripped 4 bases from V and 3 bases from J, with 19 bases between. The CDR3 loop is CATSNSEGTLNYNEQFF. For the CDR3, the DNA is TGTGCCACCAGCAACTCGGAGGGGACACTAAACTACAATGAGCAGTTCTTC.

This chain's CDR3 is CASRGGTQNTEAFF. CDR3 nucleotides: TGTGCCAGTAGAGGGGGGACCCAAAACACTGAAGCTTTCTTT. The chain carries TRBV19 and TRBJ1-1; possibly TRBD1 for D (6 bases). This CDR3 is built from 14 residues. V lost 6 bases and J 2 bases, leaving 13 bases between the germline ends. Germline V gene data show CDR1 as LNHDA and CDR2 as SQIVND (reference sequence).

V is TRBV7-8 and J is TRBJ1-5; D uncertain. The CDR3 length is 17 residues. V shed 2 bases and J shed 0 bases, with 14 bases lying between them. Germline values: CDR1 SGHVS, CDR2 FQNEAQ. The CDR3 sequence: CASSLQRTSYSNQPQHF. The CDR3 nucleotides are TGTGCCAGCAGCTTACAGCGGACCTCATATAGCAATCAGCCCCAGCATTTT.

The chain uses TRBV2 and TRBJ1-1, with a possible D match to TRBD1 (6 bases). Per germline, CDR1 SNHLY and CDR2 FYNNEI. The V end lost 6 bases, the J end lost 3 bases, and 14 bases lay between the germline ends. This CDR3 is built from 14 residues. CDR3 region: CASRGGVLDTEAFF. The CDR3 coding sequence is TGTGCCAGCAGAGGGGGGGTATTGGACACTGAAGCTTTCTTT.

V is TRBV19 and J is TRBJ1-4; D may be TRBD1 (5 bases). Germline assignment: CDR1 LNHDA and CDR2 SQIVND (reference sequence). CDR3 length: 15 amino acids. V was shortened by 8 bases and J by 8 bases, with 21 bases between the two germline ends. The CDR3 DNA reads as TGTGCCAGTTCTTCCCTGGCAGGGATGGGGGAAAAACTGTTTTTT. Amino acid sequence: CASSSLAGMGEKLFF.

This rearrangement joins TRBV11-2 to TRBJ1-2; D not resolved. The CDR3 has 14 residues. Trimming took 5 bases from V and 6 from J, leaving 16 bases between them. The germline V gene encodes CDR1 SGHAT and CDR2 FQNNGV. CDR3 sequence reads: CASSAPGQHHGYTF. CDR3 DNA: TGTGCCAGCAGCGCACCCGGGCAGCACCATGGCTACACCTTC.

The V and J genes are TRBV11-2 and TRBJ2-1, with TRBD1 matching over 7 bases. Germline CDR1 reads SGHAT; CDR2 reads FQNNGV. The CDR3 sequence is 13 residues long. V shed 5 bases and J 10 bases; nucleotides not matched to a gene: 8. CDR3 DNA: TGTGCCAGCAGCCGCCACAGGGGAGACGAGCAGTTCTTC. Its protein is CASSRHRGDEQFF.

This clone has just a few counts. The rearrangement links TRBV2 to TRBJ2-3; 7 positions agree with TRBD2. The V and J ends lost 6 bases and 6 bases, in that order; junction bases with no gene match: 18. The germline V gene encodes CDR1 SNHLY and CDR2 FYNNEI. The CDR3 spans 17 residues. CDR3 DNA sequence: TGTGCCAGCAGGACCCAACCAGGGCGGGAGTTACCTGATACGCAGTATTTT. Residues: CASRTQPGRELPDTQYF.

The V gene is TRBV7-9, the J gene TRBJ1-1; D unclear. The CDR3 consists of 13 residues. The ends were cut back, 2 bases at V and 0 bases at J, with 4 bases in the middle. Germline loops: CDR1 SEHNR, CDR2 FQNEAQ (reference sequence). CDR3: CASSLQVNTEAFF. Here the CDR3 DNA reads TGTGCCAGCAGCTTACAGGTGAACACTGAAGCTTTCTTT.

V and J are TRBV5-1 and TRBJ1-3; D gene ambiguous. Trimming shortened V by 4 bases and J by 4 bases, and 12 bases separated the two germline ends. Germline V gene sequence: CDR1 SGHRS, CDR2 YFSETQ. The CDR3 loop spans 14 amino acids. CDR3 loop: CASSVTSEGNTIYF. CDR3 DNA sequence: TGCGCCAGCAGCGTGACCTCAGAGGGAAACACCATATATTTT.

V usage is TRBV25-1 and J usage is TRBJ1-4; no clear D gene. The CDR3 is made up of 13 amino acids. Per the germline V gene, CDR1 is MGHDK and CDR2 is SYGVNS. Trimming took off 4 bases at V and 4 bases at J, with 7 bases between the two ends. The CDR3 region has the DNA TGTGCCAGCAGTGGGGGATTTAATGAAAAACTGTTTTTT. Translation: CASSGGFNEKLFF.

The V gene is TRBV28, the J gene TRBJ2-7; 9 nucleotides align to TRBD2. V lost 7 bases to trimming and J lost 4 bases; unmatched junction nucleotides: 8. CDR1 MDHEN and CDR2 SYDVKM come from the germline V gene. CDR3 length equals 14 residues. The CDR3 here is CASKWGAGGYEQYF. The CDR3 DNA reads as TGTGCCAGCAAATGGGGTGCGGGAGGGTACGAGCAGTACTTC.

The rearrangement links TRBV6-5 to TRBJ2-7; D may be TRBD1 (7 bases). The CDR3 length is 15 residues. The V gene's germline CDR1 is MNHEY and CDR2 SVGAGI. Trimming took 8 bases from V and 4 from J, leaving 21 bases between them. The CDR3 spells CASGTAGQIRYEQYF. The CDR3 DNA sequence: TGTGCCAGCGGGACGGCGGGACAGATCCGTTACGAGCAGTACTTC.

This clone appeared a few times. The J gene is TRBJ2-7, the V gene TRBV11-3; D might be TRBD2 (6 bases). Germline values: CDR1 SGHNT, CDR2 YENEEA. Trimming removed 0 bases at V and 4 bases at J, with 19 bases between. CDR3 length: 17 amino acids. The CDR3 spells CASSLDDHGGMWYEQYF. The CDR3 bases are TGTGCCAGCAGCTTAGATGACCACGGCGGGATGTGGTACGAGCAGTACTTC.

The genes are TRBV20-1 and TRBJ1-2, with a tentative D call TRBD1 (6 bases). The CDR3 runs to 10 residues. Deletions cut 6 bases from V and 10 bases from J, with 12 bases between. The germline V gene has CDR1 DFQATT and CDR2 SNEGSKA (reference sequence). CDR3 nucleotide sequence: TGCAGTGCCCAGGGGATCGACTACACCTTC. Protein sequence: CSAQGIDYTF.

The rearrangement joins TRBV19 to TRBJ2-7; 8 bases fit TRBD1. Germline assignment: CDR1 LNHDA and CDR2 SQIVND (reference sequence). After removal of 10 bases from V and 3 bases from J, the junction contained 8 bases not matched to a gene. The CDR3 covers 13 residues. CDR3: CATRGTGRYEQYF. The CDR3 DNA sequence: TGTGCCACCAGAGGGACAGGACGCTACGAGCAGTACTTC.

This sequence joins TRBV28 and TRBJ1-5; D is perhaps TRBD1 (6 bases). CDR1 is MDHEN and CDR2 is SYDVKM in the germline V gene. The CDR3 spans 15 residues. V lost 4 bases and J lost 1, with 11 bases in between. The CDR3 loop reads CASSSGALSNQPQHF. The CDR3, as DNA: TGTGCCAGCAGTTCGGGGGCTCTGAGCAATCAGCCCCAGCATTTT. The whole variable domain, remainder taken from reference TRBV28 and TRBJ1-5, is DVKVTQSSRYLVKRTGEKVFLECVQDMDHENMFWYRQDPGLGLRLIYFSYDVKMKEKGDIPEGYSVSREKKERFSLILESASTNQTSMYLCASSSGALSNQPQHFGDGTRLSIL.

This clone was found a few times. V gene TRBV29-1 combines with J gene TRBJ1-2; no reliable D call. The CDR3 spans 12 residues. Germline CDR1 reads SQVTM; CDR2 reads ANQGSEA. V was pared by 5 bases and J by 5 bases, with 12 bases between. CDR3 residues: CSVSSSAYGYTF. The CDR3 nucleotides read TGCAGCGTTTCGAGTTCGGCGTATGGCTACACCTTC.

This clone was counted a single time. The rearrangement joins TRBV5-6 to TRBJ2-5; D gene unclear. The CDR3 totals 14 residues. The germline gives CDR1 SGHDT, CDR2 YYEEEE. V lost 0 bases and J 5 bases, leaving 11 bases between the germline ends. CDR3 residues: CASSLAFLKETQYF. The CDR3 DNA reads TGTGCCAGCAGCTTGGCCTTTCTGAAGGAGACCCAGTACTTC.